The following is a TCR beta chain sequence with its context. Its antigen is not known. The data stem from a study of vaccination effects on CD4 cells after COVID-19. Study at large: It was two doses of either the BNT162b2 or mRNA-1273 vaccine that participants received.

The assay was immunoSEQ multiplex PCR, and TCRdb's table has in-frame clones only and misses some. The data show under 25,000 clones, roughly 73% seen once. The germline V gene encodes CDR1 LNHDA and CDR2 SQIVND (reference sequence). The CDR3 loop spans 14 amino acids. V was trimmed by 7 bases and J by 0 bases, leaving 10 bases between them. Antigen-specific CD4+ T cells were expanded (with viral peptide pools) by the ViraFEST assay ahead of sequencing. Following culture for ten to eleven days, CD4+ T cells were isolated. Previously uninfected by SARS-CoV-2, the vaccine recipients also showed negative nucleocapsid antibodies.

Sequencing was performed on CD4+ T cells from PBMCs cultured with SARS-CoV-2 spike peptides, taken before COVID-19 vaccination. The TCR comes from a human donor who received a COVID-19 vaccine. The V call is TRBV19, the J call TRBJ2-1; tentatively, D is TRBD1 or TRBD2 (6 bases each). The CDR3 DNA reads TGTGCCAGTAAACAGGGAGGCTCCTACAATGAGCAGTTCTTC. This translates into CASKQGGSYNEQFF.